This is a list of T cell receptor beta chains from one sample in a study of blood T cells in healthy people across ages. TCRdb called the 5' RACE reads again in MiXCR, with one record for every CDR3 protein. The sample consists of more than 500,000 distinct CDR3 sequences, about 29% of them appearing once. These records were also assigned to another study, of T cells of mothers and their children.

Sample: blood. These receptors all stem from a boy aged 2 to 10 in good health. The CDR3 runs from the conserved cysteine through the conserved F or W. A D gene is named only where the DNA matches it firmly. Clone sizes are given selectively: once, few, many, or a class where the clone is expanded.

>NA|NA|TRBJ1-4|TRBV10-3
CAIRGGPTNEKLFF
TGTGCCATCCGGGGGGGACCAACTAATGAAAAACTGTTTTTT
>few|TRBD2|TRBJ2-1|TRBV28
CASSRRWLAGKSNEQFF
TGTGCCAGCAGCCGAAGGTGGCTAGCGGGAAAAAGCAATGAGCAGTTCTTC
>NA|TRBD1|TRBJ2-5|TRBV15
CATSRYTSLTGGETQYF
TGTGCCACCAGCAGATATACCTCATTGACAGGGGGCGAGACCCAGTACTTC
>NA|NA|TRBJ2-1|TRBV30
CAWSVHGGSYNEQFF
TGTGCCTGGAGTGTACACGGGGGCTCCTACAATGAGCAGTTCTTC
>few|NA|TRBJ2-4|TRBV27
CASSPKLWDTVNIQYF
TGTGCCAGCAGTCCAAAGTTGTGGGACACGGTAAACATTCAGTACTTC
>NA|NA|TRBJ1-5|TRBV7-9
CASSFGGLHQPQHF
TGTGCCAGCAGCTTCGGGGGCTTGCATCAGCCCCAGCATTTT
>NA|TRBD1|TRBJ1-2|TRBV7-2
CASSLDWTGYGYTF
TGTGCCAGCAGCTTAGACTGGACAGGCTATGGCTACACCTTC
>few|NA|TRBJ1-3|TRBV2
CASSELRGNTIYF
TGTGCCAGCAGTGAGTTGAGAGGAAACACCATATATTTT
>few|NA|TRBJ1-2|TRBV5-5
CASSLDRANHGYTF
TGTGCCAGCAGCTTGGACAGAGCTAACCATGGCTACACCTTC
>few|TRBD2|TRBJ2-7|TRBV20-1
CSARGLRTRPYEQYF
TGCAGTGCTAGAGGACTTCGGACTAGACCTTACGAGCAGTACTTC
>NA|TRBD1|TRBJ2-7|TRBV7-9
CASTPMGQGNGGSYEQYF
TGTGCCAGCACCCCAATGGGACAGGGTAATGGAGGGAGCTACGAGCAGTACTTC
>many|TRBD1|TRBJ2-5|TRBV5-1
CASSPGQGARETQYF
TGCGCCAGCAGCCCCGGACAGGGGGCGCGGGAGACCCAGTACTTC
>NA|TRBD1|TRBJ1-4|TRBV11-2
CASSFKDREVEKLFF
TGTGCCAGCAGCTTCAAGGACAGGGAAGTTGAAAAACTGTTTTTT
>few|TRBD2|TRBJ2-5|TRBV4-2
CASSPQRGAAEETQYF
TGTGCCAGCAGCCCACAGCGGGGGGCAGCGGAAGAGACCCAGTACTTC
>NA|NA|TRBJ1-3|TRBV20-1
CSARDPAAGNTIYF
TGCAGTGCTAGAGATCCGGCAGCTGGAAACACCATATATTTT
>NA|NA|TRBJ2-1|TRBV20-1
CSARDSRGGLNEQFF
TGCAGTGCTAGAGATTCACGAGGGGGGCTAAATGAGCAGTTCTTC
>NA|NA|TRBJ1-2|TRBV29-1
CSVDARNTGELNGYTF
TGCAGCGTTGACGCCCGAAACACGGGAGAACTCAATGGCTACACCTTC
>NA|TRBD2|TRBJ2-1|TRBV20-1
CSARALAGGSPYNEQFF
TGCAGTGCTAGAGCCCTAGCGGGGGGATCCCCCTACAATGAGCAGTTCTTC
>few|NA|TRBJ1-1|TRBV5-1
CASSPQGGGNTEAFF
TGCGCCAGCAGCCCTCAGGGTGGGGGGAACACTGAAGCTTTCTTT
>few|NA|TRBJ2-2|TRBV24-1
CATSDPKYFGELFF
TGTGCCACCAGTGATCCCAAGTATTTCGGGGAGCTGTTTTTT
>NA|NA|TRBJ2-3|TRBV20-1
CSARGGSGTDTQYF
TGCAGTGCTAGAGGGGGCTCAGGAACAGATACGCAGTATTTT
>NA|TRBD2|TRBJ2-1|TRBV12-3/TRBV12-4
CASSHRWASGVGEQFF
TGTGCCAGCAGTCACCGGTGGGCTAGCGGCGTCGGTGAGCAGTTCTTC
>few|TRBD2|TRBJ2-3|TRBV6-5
CASSQGTSGIWNTQYF
TGTGCCAGCAGTCAGGGGACTAGCGGGATATGGAATACGCAGTATTTT
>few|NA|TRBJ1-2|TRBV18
CASSRFGGNYGYTF
TGTGCCAGCTCTCGGTTCGGGGGCAACTATGGCTACACCTTC
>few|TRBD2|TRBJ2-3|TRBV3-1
CASSRGLAGGPTDTQYF
TGTGCCAGCAGCCGTGGACTAGCGGGGGGCCCCACAGATACGCAGTATTTT
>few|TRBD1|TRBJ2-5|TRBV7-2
CASSLGQGAISETQYF
TGTGCCAGCAGCTTGGGACAGGGGGCAATCTCGGAGACCCAGTACTTC
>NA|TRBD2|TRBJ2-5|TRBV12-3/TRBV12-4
CASTFGLAWETQYF
TGTGCCAGCACCTTTGGACTAGCGTGGGAGACCCAGTACTTC
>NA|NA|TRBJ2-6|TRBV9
CASSVAAGIPNVLTF
TGTGCCAGCAGCGTAGCAGCAGGGATCCCCAACGTCCTGACTTTC
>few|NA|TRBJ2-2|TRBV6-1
CASSRRTTNTGELFF
TGTGCCAGCTCCCGAAGGACGACGAACACCGGGGAGCTGTTTTTT
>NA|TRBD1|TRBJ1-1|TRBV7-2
CASSSSDRLVGIF
TGTGCCAGCAGCTCCTCGGACAGGCTCGTAGGGATCTTT
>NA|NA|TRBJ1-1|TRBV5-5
CASSFLWGLNTEAFF
NA
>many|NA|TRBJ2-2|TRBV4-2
CASSGGQTNTGELFF
TGTGCCAGCAGCGGGGGACAAACGAACACCGGGGAGCTGTTTTTT
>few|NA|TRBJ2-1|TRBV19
CASSIDYLPGYNEQFF
TGTGCCAGTAGTATTGACTATCTGCCCGGATACAATGAGCAGTTCTTC
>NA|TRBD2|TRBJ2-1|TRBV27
CASSLRSGRNNEQFF
TGTGCCAGCAGCTTAAGGAGCGGGAGGAACAATGAGCAGTTCTTC
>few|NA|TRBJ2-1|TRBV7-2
CASRSDSVSNEQFF
TGTGCCAGCAGGTCGGACAGTGTTAGTAATGAGCAGTTCTTC
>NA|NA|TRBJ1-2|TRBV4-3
CASSPKTGWVSHYGYTF
TGCGCCAGCAGCCCGAAGACTGGGTGGGTTTCCCACTATGGCTACACCTTC
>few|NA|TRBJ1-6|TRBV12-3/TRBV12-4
CASSPHAGGGNSPLHF
TGTGCCAGCAGCCCACACGCGGGCGGGGGGAATTCACCCCTCCACTTT
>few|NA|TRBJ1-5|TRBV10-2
CASSESSDNQPQHF
TGCGCCAGCAGTGAGAGCAGCGACAATCAGCCCCAGCATTTT
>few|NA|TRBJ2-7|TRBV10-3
CAIGRGTAYEQYF
TGTGCCATCGGTCGGGGGACAGCTTACGAGCAGTACTTC
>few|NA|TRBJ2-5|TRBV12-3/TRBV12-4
CASSFFSGARETQYF
TGTGCCAGCAGTTTTTTCTCAGGGGCTCGGGAGACCCAGTACTTC
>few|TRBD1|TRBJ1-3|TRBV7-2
CASSYGQGASGNTIYF
TGTGCCAGCAGCTACGGACAGGGGGCATCTGGAAACACCATATATTTT